This is a list of T cell receptor beta chains from one sample in a study of T-cell memory formation after mild COVID-19. TCRdb itself ran the 5' RACE reads through MiXCR, one entry per CDR3 protein. The sample yields over 500,000 distinct CDR3 sequences, 15% to 20% seen once. Sequencing was carried out using PBMCs or a T cell subset sorted from them (not recorded which). The receptors here all came from an adult woman who had mild COVID-19 (a few samples of this study predate the infection). Cell type and time point are not known. Both conserved end residues are part of each CDR3. The D gene is left open where the match is weak. Some rows have no size entry. The others give once, few or many, or a class for an expanded clone.

J: TRBJ1-2
D: -
length: 15
V: TRBV28
size: few
CDR3: CASRTSKQGAVGYTF
DNA: TGTGCCAGCAGAACTTCGAAACAGGGTGCAGTGGGCTACACCTTC

J: TRBJ2-5
D: TRBD1
length: 14
V: TRBV6-1
size: many
CDR3: CATVRDRGRETQYF
DNA: TGTGCCACGGTCCGGGACAGGGGTCGAGAGACCCAGTACTTC

J: TRBJ2-5
D: -
length: 14
V: TRBV7-9
size: few
CDR3: CASSLGSGFVTQYF
DNA: TGTGCCAGCAGCTTAGGTTCCGGATTCGTGACCCAGTACTTC

J: TRBJ2-1
D: TRBD1
length: 15
V: TRBV20-1
size: many
CDR3: CSAAQPGQGRNEQFF
DNA: TGCAGTGCTGCCCAACCGGGACAGGGGAGGAATGAGCAGTTCTTC

J: TRBJ2-7
D: -
length: 13
V: TRBV7-6
size: many
CDR3: CASSPRTVFEQYF
DNA: TGTGCCAGCAGCCCACGGACTGTTTTCGAGCAGTACTTC

J: TRBJ2-5
D: -
length: 17
V: TRBV24-1
size: -
CDR3: CATSDPVTGTAQETQYF
DNA: TGTGCCACCAGTGATCCCGTAACTGGGACGGCACAAGAGACCCAGTACTTC

J: TRBJ2-1
D: TRBD2
length: 13
V: TRBV28
size: -
CDR3: CASRDGTNNEQFF
DNA: TGTGCCAGCAGGGACGGGACTAACAATGAGCAGTTCTTC

J: TRBJ2-3
D: -
length: 12
V: TRBV10-3
size: -
CDR3: CALASSTDTQYF
DNA: TGTGCCCTAGCCTCTAGCACAGATACGCAGTATTTT

J: TRBJ2-3
D: -
length: 13
V: TRBV25-1
size: -
CDR3: CASTSGGADTQYF
DNA: TGTGCCAGCACCTCCGGCGGTGCAGATACGCAGTATTTT

J: TRBJ2-5
D: TRBD2
length: 17
V: TRBV5-1
size: -
CDR3: CASSLLPSQRGQETQYF
DNA: TGCGCCAGCAGCTTGCTCCCCTCTCAGCGGGGTCAAGAGACCCAGTACTTC

J: TRBJ1-1
D: -
length: 15
V: TRBV25-1
size: few
CDR3: CASSGVYGYGTEAFF
DNA: TGTGCCAGCAGTGGGGTGTACGGATATGGCACTGAAGCTTTCTTT

J: TRBJ2-7
D: -
length: 14
V: TRBV7-8
size: -
CDR3: CASSSTGRIYEQYF
DNA: TGTGCCAGCAGCTCGACAGGGAGGATCTACGAGCAGTACTTC

J: TRBJ2-3
D: -
length: 14
V: TRBV3-1
size: few
CDR3: CASSRSTNTDTQYF
DNA: TGTGCCAGCAGCCGATCGACTAACACAGATACGCAGTATTTT

J: TRBJ2-3
D: -
length: 18
V: TRBV7-3
size: -
CDR3: CASSLTSRSGLFTDTQYF
DNA: TGTGCCAGCAGCTTAACATCCCGGAGCGGGCTATTCACAGATACGCAGTATTTT

J: TRBJ2-1
D: TRBD2
length: 15
V: TRBV12-3/TRBV12-4
size: few
CDR3: CASSSTGTSKEKQFF
DNA: TGTGCCAGCAGTTCCACCGGGACTAGCAAAGAAAAGCAGTTCTTC

J: TRBJ2-3
D: TRBD1
length: 16
V: TRBV19
size: few
CDR3: CASSKWDRRSTDTQYF
DNA: TGTGCCAGTAGTAAATGGGACAGGAGAAGCACAGATACGCAGTATTTT

J: TRBJ2-5
D: TRBD2
length: 16
V: TRBV2
size: few
CDR3: CASSSASGRVPETQYF
DNA: TGTGCCAGCAGCAGTGCCAGCGGGAGGGTTCCGGAGACCCAGTACTTC

J: TRBJ1-1
D: -
length: 13
V: TRBV7-3
size: -
CDR3: CASSPLGGAEAFF
DNA: TGTGCCAGCAGCCCCCTCGGGGGCGCTGAAGCTTTCTTT